This passage covers 11 T cell receptor beta chains from one sample sequenced in a study of cytomegalovirus exposure and HLA in healthy donors (TCRdb year 2017). The receptor library was made with the immunoSEQ multiplex PCR assay. In its TCRdb copy, this immuneACCESS table keeps in-frame sequences only and misses some clones. Where compared with another copy, unresolved V genes explain less than half of these, and the others have no known cause. The sample table lists fewer than 350,000 clones, roughly 90% of them with a count of one. The top ten clonotypes cover over 0.85% of the sample. The specimen sequenced was PBMCs. The receptors here all came from a woman aged 18-29 years in good health and CMV-seronegative.

The rearrangement joins TRBV29-1 to TRBJ1-1; D gene unclear. Deletions cut 3 bases from V and 1 base from J, with 9 bases between. The germline V gene has CDR1 SQVTM and CDR2 ANQGSEA. CDR3 length: 13 residues. The CDR3 loop is CSVDLRWNTEAFF. CDR3 in DNA: TGCAGCGTTGATCTGCGGTGGAACACTGAAGCTTTCTTT. Full variable domain (missing parts from reference TRBV29-1 and TRBJ1-1): SAVISQKPSRDICQRGTSLTIQCQVDSQVTMMFWYRQQPGQSLTLIATANQGSEATYESGFVIDKFPISRPNLTFSTLTVSNMSPEDSSIYLCSVDLRWNTEAFFGQGTRLTVV.

This clone appeared a single time. The chain joins TRBV9 to TRBJ2-1; D call uncertain. From germline, CDR1 is SGDLS and CDR2 YYNGEE. With 2 bases removed from V and 7 bases from J, the gap between germline ends came to 13 bases. The CDR3 has 14 residues. CDR3 amino acids: CASSVRGSRNEQFF. The CDR3 nucleotides are TGTGCCAGCAGCGTCCGTGGATCGAGGAATGAGCAGTTCTTC.

This clone was counted a few times. The chain combines TRBV27 with TRBJ1-5; TRBD1 aligns across 7 bases. V was clipped by 4 bases and J by 2 bases; unmatched bases: 2. In germline, CDR1 is MNHEY, CDR2 SMNVEV (reference sequence). The CDR3 covers 14 residues. The CDR3 sequence is CASSSRGGNQPQHF. The CDR3 DNA reads as TGTGCCAGCAGTTCCAGGGGGGGCAATCAGCCCCAGCATTTT.

The chain joins TRBV5-6 to TRBJ2-7, with 7 bases aligning to TRBD1. The CDR3 covers 14 residues. V lost 3 bases and J lost 2; bases outside the gene matches: 5. In germline, CDR1 is SGHDT, CDR2 YYEEEE. The CDR3 DNA is TGTGCCAGCAGCTGGGGACAGCCGGCCTACGAGCAGTACTTC. Amino acid sequence: CASSWGQPAYEQYF.

The rearrangement uses TRBV7-8 and TRBJ1-2; the D gene is possibly TRBD1 (6 bases). The V and J ends lost 4 bases and 5 bases respectively, with 20 bases between them. The CDR3 is made up of 16 amino acids. Germline CDR1 reads SGHVS; CDR2 reads FQNEAQ. CDR3 protein: CASSSRPTGLGYGYTF. The DNA for the CDR3 is TGTGCCAGCAGCTCACGACCAACAGGGTTGGGATATGGCTACACCTTC.

J is TRBJ1-1 and V is TRBV6-5, with D possibly being TRBD1 (5 bases). Trimming took 2 bases from V and 5 from J, leaving 12 bases between them. The length of the CDR3 is 14 residues. The germline gives CDR1 MNHEY, CDR2 SVGAGI. CDR3 DNA sequence: TGTGCCAGCAGTTACAACCAGGGCCTGACTGAAGCTTTCTTT. The encoded protein is CASSYNQGLTEAFF.

A note on this clone: The junction departs from germline at one end; a sequencing error may be responsible. The chain joins TRBV2 to TRBJ1-6; D is unclear. The CDR3 has 14 residues. CDR1 and CDR2 (germline): SNHLY, FYNNEI. The CDR3 DNA reads as TGTGCCAGCAGGGAAGACGGACTTAATTCACCCCTCCACTTT. Protein: CASREDGLNSPLHF.

The chain uses TRBV28 and TRBJ1-5; TRBD1 might be the D (6 bases). The CDR3 covers 19 residues. CDR1 and CDR2 (germline): MDHEN, SYDVKM. V was trimmed by 5 bases and J by 1 base, leaving 24 bases between them. The CDR3 protein is CASSESGTPISGSNQPQHF. The CDR3 DNA sequence: TGTGCCAGCAGTGAATCCGGGACACCCATCTCCGGGAGCAATCAGCCCCAGCATTTT.

This chain links TRBV7-9 with TRBJ1-6; a weak D match, TRBD1 (5 bases). The CDR3 totals 15 residues. Per germline, CDR1 SEHNR and CDR2 FQNEAQ (reference sequence). The germline V and J ends were trimmed by 4 bases and 4 bases, with 11 bases remaining between them. CDR3 amino acids: CASSSSGTYNSPLHF. The CDR3 DNA follows: TGTGCCAGCAGCTCGAGCGGGACGTATAATTCACCCCTCCACTTT. Variable domain in full (rest from reference TRBV7-9 and TRBJ1-6): DTGVSQNPRHKITKRGQNVTFRCDPISEHNRLYWYRQTLGQGPEFLTYFQNEAQLEKSRLLSDRFSAERPKGSFSTLEIQRTEQGDSAMYLCASSSSGTYNSPLHFGNGTRLTVT.

The DNA of the CDR3 is TGTGCCAGCAGTGGCCGAGCAGGAATTCCCCAAGAGACCCAGTACTTC. Translation: CASSGRAGIPQETQYF. This rearrangement joins TRBV25-1 to TRBJ2-5; D is unresolved. Trimming stripped 4 bases from V and 1 base from J, with 16 bases between. CDR1 and CDR2 from the germline V gene are MGHDK and SYGVNS. The CDR3 covers 16 residues.

The chain recombines TRBV15 with TRBJ2-3, with 7 positions matching TRBD2. Germline V lookup: CDR1 LNHNV, CDR2 YYDKDF (reference sequence). This CDR3 has 14 residues. The V segment lost 4 bases and the J segment 0 bases; nucleotides outside the gene matches: 1. The CDR3 coding sequence is TGTGCCACCAGCATTAGCGGGAGCACAGATACGCAGTATTTT. Amino acid sequence: CATSISGSTDTQYF.